Presented here are 29 T cell receptor beta chains from one specimen sequenced in a study of cytomegalovirus exposure and HLA in healthy donors (TCRdb year 2017). Library preparation was by the immunoSEQ multiplex PCR assay. The multiplex PCR relied on a mix of 60 forward primers for TCR Vbeta segments and 13 reverse primers for TCR Jbeta segments. The immuneACCESS repertoire file appears here via TCRdb, limited to in-frame rearrangements. These files lack a portion of the clones; in checked studies, under half of the deficit traces to unresolved V genes, and the cause of the others is not known. In this sample the table shows nearly 100,000 clones, roughly three quarters of which occur a single time. The ten largest clones take up roughly 20% of the sample. Material for sequencing was PBMCs. These receptor sequences come from a woman aged 55-69 years in good health and CMV-seropositive.

The chain carries TRBV9 and TRBJ2-1; 7 nucleotides agree with TRBD2. Trimming took 2 bases from V and 5 from J; bases not matched to a gene: 10. CDR3 size: 16 residues. Germline V gene data show CDR1 as SGDLS and CDR2 as YYNGEE. This CDR3 reads CASSVSLTGGNNEQFF. As DNA, the CDR3 is TGTGCCAGCAGCGTCAGCCTAACGGGAGGAAACAATGAGCAGTTCTTC.

This clone was detected once. The V gene is TRBV2, the J gene TRBJ1-3; D is uncertain. The ends were cut back, 4 bases at V and 0 bases at J, with 13 bases in the middle. Germline lookup yields CDR1 SNHLY and CDR2 FYNNEI. The CDR3 consists of 16 residues. CDR3 nucleotides: TGTGCCAGCAGTGTCGGACGGGAACTCTCTGGAAACACCATATATTTT. Translation: CASSVGRELSGNTIYF.

The V and J genes are TRBV6-5 and TRBJ2-2; 8 nucleotides agree with TRBD1. The J segment lost 6 bases and the V segment lost 6 bases, leaving 3 bases of the junction unmatched. Germline V gene lookup returns CDR1 MNHEY and CDR2 SVGAGI. CDR3 length equals 13 residues. In nucleotides, the CDR3 is TGTGCCAGCAGCCGGACAGGGCCCGGGGAGCTGTTTTTT. Translation gives CASSRTGPGELFF.

This sequence joins TRBV28 and TRBJ1-1, with D perhaps TRBD1 (5 bases). Per the germline V gene, CDR1 is MDHEN and CDR2 is SYDVKM. The CDR3 totals 14 residues. CDR3 amino acids: CEVRGGAMNTEAFF. The CDR3 coding sequence is TGTGAAGTGAGGGGAGGCGCAATGAACACTGAAGCTTTCTTT.

The chain joins TRBV5-1 to TRBJ1-4; 8 bases are a match to TRBD1. CDR3 size: 15 residues. Germline V gene lookup returns CDR1 SGHRS and CDR2 YFSETQ. The V and J ends lost 2 bases and 5 bases, in that order; junction bases with no gene match: 5. The CDR3 is CASSFDGQGNEKLFF. The CDR3 DNA is TGCGCCAGCAGCTTTGATGGACAGGGAAATGAAAAACTGTTTTTT.

V usage is TRBV19 and J usage is TRBJ1-1; D is possibly TRBD1 (6 bases). CDR3 length: 12 amino acids. CDR1 and CDR2 from the germline V gene are LNHDA and SQIVND (reference sequence). V lost 6 bases and J lost 11, with 16 bases in between. CDR3 amino acids: CASSLEGRGAFF. CDR3 sequence (DNA): TGTGCCAGTAGCCTGGAGGGGAGGGGGGCTTTCTTT. Complete variable domain (other parts from reference TRBV19 and TRBJ1-1): DGGITQSPKYLFRKEGQNVTLSCEQNLNHDAMYWYRQDPGQGLRLIYYSQIVNDFQKGDIAEGYSVSREKKESFPLTVTSAQKNPTAFYLCASSLEGRGAFFGQGTRLTVV.

The chain couples TRBV5-1 to TRBJ2-7; a weak D match, TRBD2 (5 bases). The V end lost 4 bases, the J end lost 2 bases, and 13 bases lay between the germline ends. CDR1 and CDR2 (germline): SGHRS, YFSETQ. The CDR3 length is 14 residues. The CDR3 reads CASSPLAGPYEQYF. The CDR3 DNA sequence: TGCGCCAGCAGCCCCCTAGCCGGCCCCTACGAGCAGTACTTC.

This clone was seen a handful of times. The chain uses TRBV15 and TRBJ2-3, with 10 bases matching TRBD2. Germline loops: CDR1 LNHNV, CDR2 YYDKDF (reference sequence). The V and J ends lost 6 bases and 7 bases, in that order; junction bases with no gene match: 10. This CDR3 is built from 15 residues. CDR3 protein: CATSRTSGPRNTQYF. DNA for the CDR3: TGTGCCACCAGTAGGACTAGCGGACCGAGGAATACGCAGTATTTT.

Here the CDR3 reads CASSHWTEYF. In DNA form, the CDR3 reads TGTGCCAGCAGCCATTGGACAGAGTACTTC. V and J are TRBV5-8 and TRBJ2-7, with D tentatively TRBD1 (6 bases). The CDR3 consists of 10 residues. Germline V gives CDR1 SGHTS, CDR2 YDEGEE. The V gene lost 4 bases and the J gene lost 11 bases, with 10 bases spanning the gap.

The rearrangement joins TRBV28 to TRBJ2-1, with a weak D call TRBD2 (5 bases). Trimming removed 6 bases at V and 6 bases at J, with 12 bases between. The CDR3 runs 13 residues. From germline, CDR1 is MDHEN and CDR2 SYDVKM. CDR3 DNA sequence: TGTGCCAGCAGACTACCAGGAGGCAATGAGCAGTTCTTC. Translation gives CASRLPGGNEQFF.

This chain joins TRBV28 and TRBJ2-7; D uncertain. The CDR3 consists of 13 residues. V was pared by 2 bases and J by 2 bases, with 7 bases between. CDR1 is MDHEN, CDR2 SYDVKM, per germline. DNA of the CDR3: TGTGCCAGCAGTTTACCGCCAGCCTACGAGCAGTACTTC. Encoded protein: CASSLPPAYEQYF.

The V call is TRBV18, the J call TRBJ2-5; 9 bases line up with TRBD1. The J call could be wrong; TRBJ2-7 is a better fit for the DNA end. Germline values: CDR1 KGHSH, CDR2 LQKENI. The CDR3 runs 14 residues. CDR3 DNA sequence: TGTGCCAGCTCACGGGACAGGGTTCTCTACGAGCAGTACTTC. Translating gives CASSRDRVLYEQYF.

The chain employs TRBV7-6 and TRBJ2-7, with D perhaps TRBD1 (5 bases). Germline CDR1 reads SGHVS; CDR2 reads FNYEAQ. Trimming removed 2 bases at V and 7 bases at J, with 15 bases between. The CDR3 is 14 residues long. The CDR3 DNA is TGTGCCAGCAGCTTACGTTTGGGGCAGTGGGAGCAGTACTTC. Residues: CASSLRLGQWEQYF. Filled out from reference TRBV7-6 and TRBJ2-7, the complete variable domain reads GAGVSQSPRYKVTKRGQDVALRCDPISGHVSLYWYRQALGQGPEFLTYFNYEAQQDKSGLPNDRFSAERPEGSISTLTIQRTEQRDSAMYRCASSLRLGQWEQYFGPGTRLTVT.

This clone was observed a single time. The chain uses TRBV28 and TRBJ1-1; D is unresolved. The CDR3 is made up of 13 amino acids. V shed 2 bases and J shed 4 bases, with 8 bases lying between them. Germline lookup yields CDR1 MDHEN and CDR2 SYDVKM. In nucleotides, the CDR3 is TGTGCCAGCAGTTTAGTCACCGGCACTGAAGCTTTCTTT. Translated, it gives CASSLVTGTEAFF.

This chain connects TRBV19 to TRBJ1-1, with 7 bases aligning to TRBD1. The junction had 12 bases not matched to a gene; V was cut back by 7 bases and J by 7 bases. Germline CDR1 and CDR2: LNHDA and SQIVND (reference sequence). The CDR3 is made up of 14 amino acids. For the CDR3, the DNA is TGTGCCAGTAACGACGGACAGGTCAACGATGAAGCTTTCTTT. This encodes CASNDGQVNDEAFF.

The genes are TRBV7-2 and TRBJ2-3, with 9 bases lining up with TRBD2. CDR3 length: 18 amino acids. Germline V lookup: CDR1 SGHTA, CDR2 FQGNSA. Trimming removed 8 bases from V and 4 bases from J; junction bases left unmatched: 19. CDR3 sequence reads: CASCPVLFRGRAPDTQYF. The DNA of the CDR3 is TGTGCCAGCTGCCCCGTCCTATTTCGCGGGAGGGCCCCAGATACGCAGTATTTT. Drawing the rest from reference TRBV7-2 and TRBJ2-3, the complete variable domain is GAGVSQSPSNKVTEKGKDVELRCDPISGHTALYWYRQSLGQGLEFLIYFQGNSAPDKSGLPSDRFSAERTGGSVSTLTIQRTQQEDSAVYLCASCPVLFRGRAPDTQYFGPGTRLTVL.

In DNA, the CDR3 is TGTGCCTGGAGAGGACAGTTCAATCAGCCCCAGCATTTT. Translating gives CAWRGQFNQPQHF. The chain couples TRBV30 to TRBJ1-5; D perhaps matches TRBD1 (6 bases). V was clipped by 3 bases and J by 3 bases, with 9 bases between them. The CDR3 length is 13 residues. Germline V CDR1 and CDR2: GTSNPN, SVGIG (reference sequence).

V gene TRBV19 combines with J gene TRBJ2-5; 8 bases align to TRBD1. V was clipped by 2 bases and J by 4 bases; unmatched bases: 6. The CDR3 is 15 amino acids. Germline CDR1 LNHDA, CDR2 SQIVND (reference sequence). CDR3 loop: CASSIRTGTRETQYF. Here the CDR3 DNA reads TGTGCCAGTAGTATAAGGACAGGGACCCGAGAGACCCAGTACTTC. Drawing the rest from reference TRBV19 and TRBJ2-5, the complete variable domain is DGGITQSPKYLFRKEGQNVTLSCEQNLNHDAMYWYRQDPGQGLRLIYYSQIVNDFQKGDIAEGYSVSREKKESFPLTVTSAQKNPTAFYLCASSIRTGTRETQYFGPGTRLLVL.

This sequence joins TRBV7-8 and TRBJ1-2; D perhaps matches TRBD1 (5 bases). CDR3 length: 14 amino acids. Trimming removed 3 bases at V and 4 bases at J, with 12 bases between. Germline V gene sequence: CDR1 SGHVS, CDR2 FQNEAQ. CDR3 protein: CASSLGGRSYGYTF. DNA of the CDR3: TGTGCCAGCAGCTTGGGGGGACGCTCCTATGGCTACACCTTC. Variable domain in full (rest from reference TRBV7-8 and TRBJ1-2): GAGVSQSPRYKVAKRGQDVALRCDPISGHVSLFWYQQALGQGPEFLTYFQNEAQLDKSGLPSDRFFAERPEGSVSTLKIQRTQQEDSAVYLCASSLGGRSYGYTFGSGTRLTVV.

This clone has only one observation. The CDR3: CATSRDRGLAKNIQYF. The CDR3 nucleotides are TGTGCCACCAGCAGAGATCGGGGTCTAGCCAAAAACATTCAGTACTTC. J is TRBJ2-4 and V is TRBV15; TRBD2 is a possible D gene (5 bases). Germline-derived CDR1 and CDR2 are LNHNV and YYDKDF (reference sequence). V was shortened by 0 bases and J by 0 bases, with 9 bases between the two germline ends. This CDR3 spans 16 amino acids.

This clone was observed a few times. This chain uses TRBV6-1 with TRBJ2-7; TRBD2 agrees at 7 bases. This CDR3 has 15 amino acids. V shed 5 bases and J 2 bases; nucleotides not matched to a gene: 9. Germline lookup yields CDR1 MNHNS and CDR2 SASEGT. DNA for the CDR3: TGTGCCAGCAGTCGGACGTCAGCGGGGCCCTACGAGCAGTACTTC. Its protein is CASSRTSAGPYEQYF.

The rearrangement links TRBV25-1 to TRBJ1-6; 7 nucleotides line up with TRBD1. Germline lookup yields CDR1 MGHDK and CDR2 SYGVNS. V shed 4 bases, J shed 9 bases, and the junction held 9 bases outside the gene matches. This CDR3 spans 15 amino acids. This CDR3 reads CASSVTRGVSSPLHF. The CDR3 bases are TGTGCCAGCAGTGTCACCAGGGGGGTTAGTTCACCCCTCCACTTT.

The J gene is TRBJ1-4, the V gene TRBV5-1; a weak D match, TRBD1 (5 bases). CDR1 and CDR2 (germline): SGHRS, YFSETQ. CDR3 length: 15 residues. Between the trimmed V and J ends, which lost 2 bases and 8 bases, there was a span of 16 bases. CDR3: CASSLNAGFGEKLFF. For the CDR3, the DNA is TGCGCCAGCAGCTTAAACGCAGGGTTTGGGGAAAAACTGTTTTTT.

V gene TRBV7-9 combines with J gene TRBJ2-7; TRBD1 matches 7 bases. The trim removed 6 bases at V and 5 bases at J, leaving 7 bases unmatched. The CDR3 contains 13 residues. The germline V gene encodes CDR1 SEHNR and CDR2 FQNEAQ (reference sequence). DNA of the CDR3: TGTGCCAGCAGTTTGACAGGGTACAACGAGCAGTACTTC. It specifies CASSLTGYNEQYF.

This clone has a handful of counts. One junction end does not reproduce the germline sequence, and a read error may be involved. The chain is built from TRBV19 and TRBJ1-5; possible D gene TRBD1, 6 bases. The CDR3 loop spans 14 amino acids. CDR1 LNHDA and CDR2 SQIVND come from the germline V gene (reference sequence). CDR3: CASRAKGVNRPQHF. The CDR3 DNA reads TGTGCCAGTAGGGCCAAGGGGGTTAATCGGCCCCAGCATTTT. Looking up the rest from reference TRBV19 and TRBJ1-5 gives the full variable domain: DGGITQSPKYLFRKEGQNVTLSCEQNLNHDAMYWYRQDPGQGLRLIYYSQIVNDFQKGDIAEGYSVSREKKESFPLTVTSAQKNPTAFYLCASRAKGVNRPQHFGDGTRLSIL.

This clone was detected only a few times. Other DNA sequences within the sample encode an identical CDR3. This rearrangement joins TRBV4-2 to TRBJ2-1; TRBD1 is a possible D gene (6 bases). Germline CDR1 is LGHNA and CDR2 is YNFKEQ. The CDR3 extends over 15 amino acids. V lost 4 bases and J lost 10, with 20 bases in between. The CDR3 bases are TGTGCCAGCAGCCGCTCAATTATAGGGGGTGGGGAGCAGTTCTTC. Translating it yields CASSRSIIGGGEQFF.

The chain has TRBV7-6 and TRBJ1-5; possibly TRBD1 for D (5 bases). The CDR3 consists of 15 residues. The V and J ends lost 1 base and 9 bases respectively, with 16 bases between them. The germline V gene has CDR1 SGHVS and CDR2 FNYEAQ. CDR3 nucleotide sequence: TGTGCCAGCAGCTTAGGCAGGGAACCATTAATGCCCCAGCATTTT. This translates into CASSLGREPLMPQHF.

The chain recombines TRBV5-6 with TRBJ2-1, with 10 bases fitting TRBD2. Germline CDR1 and CDR2: SGHDT and YYEEEE. This CDR3 has 16 residues. Trimming removed 1 base from V and 8 bases from J; junction bases left unmatched: 9. The CDR3 DNA is TGTGCCAGCAGCTTGCGGGCCCTAGCGGGAGTGGATGAGCAGTTCTTC. This translates into CASSLRALAGVDEQFF.

J is TRBJ2-5 and V is TRBV5-1, with D possibly TRBD2 on 5 matching bases. V lost 0 bases, J lost 2 bases, and 14 bases lay in between. This CDR3 has 16 residues. Looked up from germline, CDR1 is SGHRS and CDR2 is YFSETQ. CDR3 sequence reads: CASSLGTVAVQETQYF. In DNA, the CDR3 is TGCGCCAGCAGCTTGGGGACTGTCGCCGTTCAAGAGACCCAGTACTTC.